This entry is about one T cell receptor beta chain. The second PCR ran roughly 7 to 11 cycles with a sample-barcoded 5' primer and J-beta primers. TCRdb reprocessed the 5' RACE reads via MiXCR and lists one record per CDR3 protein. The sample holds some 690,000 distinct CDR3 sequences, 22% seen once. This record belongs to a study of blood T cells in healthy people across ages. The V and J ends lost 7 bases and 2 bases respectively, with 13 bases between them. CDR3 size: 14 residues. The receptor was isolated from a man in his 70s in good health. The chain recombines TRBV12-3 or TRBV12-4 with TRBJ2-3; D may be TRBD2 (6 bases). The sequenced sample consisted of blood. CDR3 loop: CASTFGGSTDTQYF. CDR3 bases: TGTGCCAGCACCTTTGGGGGGTCCACAGATACGCAGTATTTT.